This T cell receptor (beta chain) derives from a study of T and B cells in COVID-19 patients. Overall study context: COVID-19 patients gave peripheral blood either during active infection or after recovery.

This clonotype has just a few counts. Its target is not known. TRB rearrangements were amplified by multiplex PCR with BIOMED2 TRB-A/B primers. TCRdb re-called the multiplex PCR reads with MiXCR, one entry per CDR3 protein. The repertoire holds several thousand distinct CDR3 sequences, with about a third as singletons. Overall study findings and caveats: In COVID-19 patients, T cell receptor beta variable and joining gene use was reportedly strongly skewed. At recovery TRB diversity and richness exceeded healthy donors, after highly clonal active COVID-19 repertoires. Of 2,300 or so TCR clusters found only in the recovered cohort, more than 30 had low generation probability.

TRB was amplified from about 260-540 ng of blood genomic DNA. CDR3 length: 15 residues. Trimming removed 0 bases from V and 4 bases from J, with 12 bases in between. The V gene's germline CDR1 is MNHNS and CDR2 SASEGT. The chain combines TRBV6-1 with TRBJ1-2, with unresolved D. The sample comprised blood. The TCR sequence derives from a human donor with active COVID-19. DNA for the CDR3: TGTGCCAGCAGTGAAGCGCTCGGAGGCTTCTATGGCTACACCTTC. It specifies CASSEALGGFYGYTF.